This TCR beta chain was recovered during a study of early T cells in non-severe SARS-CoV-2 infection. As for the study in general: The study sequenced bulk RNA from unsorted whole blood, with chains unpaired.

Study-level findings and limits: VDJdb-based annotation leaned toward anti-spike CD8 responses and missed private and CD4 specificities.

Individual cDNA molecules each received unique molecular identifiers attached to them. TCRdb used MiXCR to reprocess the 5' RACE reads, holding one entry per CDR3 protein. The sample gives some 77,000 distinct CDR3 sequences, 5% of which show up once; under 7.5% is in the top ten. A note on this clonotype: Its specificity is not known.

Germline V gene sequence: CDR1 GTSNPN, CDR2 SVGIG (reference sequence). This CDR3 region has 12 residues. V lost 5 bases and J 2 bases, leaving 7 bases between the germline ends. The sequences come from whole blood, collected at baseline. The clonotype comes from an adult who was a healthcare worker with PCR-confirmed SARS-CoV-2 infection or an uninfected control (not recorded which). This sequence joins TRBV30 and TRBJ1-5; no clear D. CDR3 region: CAWGWGNQPQHF. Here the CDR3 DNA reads TGTGCCTGGGGTTGGGGCAATCAGCCCCAGCATTTT.